This T cell receptor (beta chain) was observed in a study of T cell responses to AZD1222 COVID-19 vaccine. Study-wide findings and caveats: White British donors predominated, females outnumbered males, and clonal diversity was possibly underestimated. Epitopes outside B.1.351 and B.1.1.7 mutated regions reportedly drew nearly half of spike TCRs.

CDR3 length: 8 amino acids. About this clone: No antigen is known for it.

The table came from immunoSEQ multiplex PCR; TCRdb's copy has only in-frame clones and leaves some out. The top ten clones hold around 3% of a sample with roughly 200,000 clones, 80% to 95% of them seen once. The sample was peripheral blood, taken 28 days after the second AZD1222 dose. This sequence joins TRBV21-1 and TRBJ2-7; TRBD2, the D gene given by the table, was not confirmed from the DNA. TRBV21-1 is recorded as a pseudogene. This clonotype originated in an adult who received the AZD1222 COVID-19 vaccine. CDR3 DNA sequence: TGTGCCAGCCACCCCGGGTACTTC. Translated: CASHPGYF.